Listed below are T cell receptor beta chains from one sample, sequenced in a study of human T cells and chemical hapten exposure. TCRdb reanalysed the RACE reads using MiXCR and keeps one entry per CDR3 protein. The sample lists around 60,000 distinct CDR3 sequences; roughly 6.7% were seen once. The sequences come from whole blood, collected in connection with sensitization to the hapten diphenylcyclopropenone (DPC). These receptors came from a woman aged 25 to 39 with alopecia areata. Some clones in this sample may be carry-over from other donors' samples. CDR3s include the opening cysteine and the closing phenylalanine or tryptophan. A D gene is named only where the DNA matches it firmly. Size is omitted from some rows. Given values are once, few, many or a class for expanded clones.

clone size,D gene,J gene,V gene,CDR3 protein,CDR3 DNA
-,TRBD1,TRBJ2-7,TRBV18,CASSPQQGTESYEQYF,TGTGCCAGCTCACCTCAGCAGGGGACAGAGTCCTACGAGCAGTACTTC
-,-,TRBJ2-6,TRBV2,CASSEGLRSGANVLTF,TGTGCCAGCAGTGAAGGTCTCCGTTCTGGGGCCAACGTCCTGACTTTC
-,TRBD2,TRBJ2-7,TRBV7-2,CASSLRSGGASYEQYF,TGTGCCAGCAGCCTTCGTAGCGGGGGGGCTTCCTACGAGCAGTACTTC
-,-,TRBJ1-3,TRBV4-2,CASSRGGGSIYF,TGTGCCAGCAGCCGGGGCGGGGGGAGCATATATTTT
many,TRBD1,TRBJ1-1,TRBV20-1,CSAKRGRDTEAFF,TGCAGTGCTAAGAGGGGGCGAGACACTGAAGCTTTCTTT
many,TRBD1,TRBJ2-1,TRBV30,CAWSYRGNEQFF,TGTGCCTGGAGTTACAGGGGGAATGAGCAGTTCTTC
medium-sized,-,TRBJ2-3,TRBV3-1,CASSPQPYFGGDTQYF,TGTGCCAGCAGCCCCCAACCCTACTTCGGTGGAGATACGCAGTATTTT
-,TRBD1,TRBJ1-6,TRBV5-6,CASSQYRGSPLHF,TGTGCCAGCAGCCAATACAGGGGTTCACCCCTCCACTTT
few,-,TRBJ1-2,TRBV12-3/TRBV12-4,CASSSEELYGYTF,TGTGCCAGCAGTTCCGAAGAGTTATATGGCTACACCTTC
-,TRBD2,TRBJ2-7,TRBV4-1,CASSPWTSSYEQYF,TGCGCCAGCAGCCCCTGGACTAGCTCCTACGAGCAGTACTTC
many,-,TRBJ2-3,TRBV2,CASSPLLTDTQYF,TGTGCCAGCAGCCCCCTTTTGACAGATACGCAGTATTTT
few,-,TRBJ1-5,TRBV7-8,CASSPPRAGLNQPQHF,TGTGCCAGCAGCCCCCCTAGGGCAGGGTTGAATCAGCCCCAGCATTTT
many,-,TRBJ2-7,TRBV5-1,CASSFTTSSLEQYF,TGCGCCAGCAGCTTCACGACCTCCTCTTTGGAGCAGTACTTC
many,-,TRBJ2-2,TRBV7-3,CASSPRGSGELFF,TGTGCCAGCAGCCCCAGGGGATCCGGGGAGCTGTTTTTT
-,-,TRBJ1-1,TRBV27,CASSLYLQGMNTEAFF,TGTGCCAGCAGTTTATACTTGCAGGGGATGAACACTGAAGCTTTCTTT
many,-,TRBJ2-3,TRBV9,CASSVRGAGVTDTQYF,TGTGCCAGCAGCGTAAGGGGGGCTGGGGTCACAGATACGCAGTATTTT
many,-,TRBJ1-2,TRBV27,CASSVAPYYGYTF,TGTGCCAGCAGCGTGGCTCCATATTATGGCTACACCTTC
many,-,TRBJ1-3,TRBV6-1,CAVTGMNSGNTIYF,TGTGCCGTCACCGGGATGAACTCTGGAAACACCATATATTTT
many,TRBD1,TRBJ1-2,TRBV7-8,CASSLMWTGGVTNYGYTF,TGTGCCAGCAGCTTAATGTGGACAGGGGGCGTAACTAACTATGGCTACACCTTC
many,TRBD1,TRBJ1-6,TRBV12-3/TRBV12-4,CASTPRGQGNSPPHF,TGTGCCAGCACCCCGCGGGGACAGGGGAATTCACCCCCCCACTTT
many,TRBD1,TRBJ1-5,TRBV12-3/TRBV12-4,CASSYRTGGGNQPQHF,TGTGCCAGCAGTTACCGGACAGGGGGCGGAAATCAGCCCCAGCATTTT
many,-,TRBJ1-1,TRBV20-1,CSARGGAPMNTEAFF,TGCAGTGCTAGAGGGGGGGCTCCGATGAACACTGAAGCTTTCTTT
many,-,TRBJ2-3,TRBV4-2,CASSQGADSTDTQYF,TGTGCCAGCAGCCAAGGAGCCGATAGCACAGATACGCAGTATTTT
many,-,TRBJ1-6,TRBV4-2,CASSQDKTGTDSYNSPLHF,TGTGCCAGCAGCCAAGATAAGACGGGTACTGACTCCTATAATTCACCCCTCCACTTT
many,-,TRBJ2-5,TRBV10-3,CATQGGEETQYF,TGTGCCACCCAGGGGGGGGAAGAGACCCAGTACTTC
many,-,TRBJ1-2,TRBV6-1,CASSASDVNYGYTF,TGTGCCAGCAGTGCGTCAGACGTTAACTATGGCTACACCTTC
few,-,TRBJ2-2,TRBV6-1,CASSEEWTGELFF,TGTGCCAGCAGTGAAGAGTGGACCGGGGAGCTGTTTTTT
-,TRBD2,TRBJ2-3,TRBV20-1,CSAPTSGGALLTDTQYF,TGCAGTGCTCCGACTAGCGGGGGGGCCTTGTTGACAGATACGCAGTATTTT
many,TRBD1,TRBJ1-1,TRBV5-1,CASSNWDSSNTEAFF,TGCGCCAGCAGCAATTGGGACAGCTCGAACACTGAAGCTTTCTTT
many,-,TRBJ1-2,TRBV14,CASSQLGRPGNYGYTF,TGTGCCAGCAGCCAACTAGGACGGCCGGGTAACTATGGCTACACCTTC
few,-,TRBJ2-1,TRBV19,CASSHSYNEQFF,TGTGCCAGTTCTCACAGTTACAATGAGCAGTTCTTC
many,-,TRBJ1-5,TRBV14,CASSQDWDRGNQPQHF,TGTGCCAGCAGCCAAGATTGGGATCGGGGCAATCAGCCCCAGCATTTT
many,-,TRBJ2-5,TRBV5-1,CASSSGTVGETQYF,TGCGCCAGCAGCTCCGGGACGGTGGGGGAGACCCAGTACTTC
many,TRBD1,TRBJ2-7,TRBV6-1,CASSDQDRGHQYF,TGTGCCAGCAGTGATCAGGACAGGGGGCATCAGTACTTC
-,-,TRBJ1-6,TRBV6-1,CASSEDPGSNSPLHF,TGTGCCAGCAGTGAAGATCCAGGGAGCAATTCACCCCTCCACTTT
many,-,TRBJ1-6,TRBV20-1,CSARGGRSSYNSPLHF,TGCAGTGCTAGAGGGGGGCGGAGCTCCTATAATTCACCCCTCCACTTT